This T cell receptor (beta chain) was identified in a study of OX40 agonist ivuxolimab in advanced cancers. Study details: About 42% of patients had received prior checkpoint inhibitor therapy. Three patients, one with hepatocellular carcinoma and two with cutaneous melanoma, achieved partial responses.

Here immunoSEQ multiplex PCR was the method, and the copy in TCRdb shows in-frame clones only, minus some. The sample consists of about 21,000 clones, under 80% of them appearing once. Trimming shortened V by 0 bases and J by 5 bases, and 6 bases separated the two germline ends. From germline, CDR1 is SGHRS and CDR2 YFSETQ. This CDR3 has 13 residues. This specimen was CD4+ or CD8+ T cells sorted from blood, taken in a trial of the OX40 agonist ivuxolimab. The chain employs TRBV5-1 and TRBJ1-5, with D possibly TRBD1 on 5 matching bases. The TCR originated in an adult with an advanced solid tumor such as melanoma, head and neck, liver or kidney cancer. The CDR3 nucleotides read TGCGCCAGCAGCTTGGGGGGGGATCAGCCCCAGCATTTT. This sequence encodes CASSLGGDQPQHF.